Below are 26 T cell receptor beta chains sequenced from a single sample in a study of graft-versus-host responses after intestinal transplantation. Once graft tissue had been processed, intraepithelial and lamina propria lymphocytes were released. The protocol was immunoSEQ multiplex PCR, while the TCRdb copy is restricted to in-frame clones and leaves out a portion. The profile shows about 9,600 clones, roughly 90% of them singletons. Specimen: ileum tissue, collected roughly 730 days after intestinal transplantation. Receptors originate from a human patient who received an intestinal transplant, so some T cells may come from the graft donor.

The chain is built from TRBV6-5 and TRBJ2-5; tentatively, D is TRBD1 (7 bases). This CDR3 spans 15 amino acids. Germline-derived CDR1 and CDR2 are MNHEY and SVGAGI. The V gene lost 2 bases and the J gene lost 2 bases, with 12 bases spanning the gap. In DNA, the CDR3 is TGTGCCAGCAGTTACGGAGGGACAGATCAAGAGACCCAGTACTTC. This translates into CASSYGGTDQETQYF.

There are a few counts of this clone. The V call is TRBV2, the J call TRBJ1-5; weak D call: TRBD1 (5 bases). V was shortened by 5 bases and J by 5 bases, with 10 bases between the two germline ends. CDR3 length: 13 residues. Germline-derived CDR1 and CDR2 are SNHLY and FYNNEI. The CDR3 here is CASSPGWDQPQHF. The CDR3 DNA follows: TGTGCCAGCAGTCCAGGGTGGGATCAGCCCCAGCATTTT.

The chain recombines TRBV2 with TRBJ1-6; no reliable D call. Germline loops: CDR1 SNHLY, CDR2 FYNNEI. V lost 7 bases and J lost 8, with 12 bases in between. The CDR3 is 13 amino acids. CDR3 DNA: TGTGCCAGCAATACCATCTTAGATTCACCCCTCCACTTT. As protein: CASNTILDSPLHF. Supplemented by reference TRBV2 and TRBJ1-6, the full variable domain reads EPEVTQTPSHQVTQMGQEVILRCVPISNHLYFYWYRQILGQKVEFLVSFYNNEISEKSEIFDDQFSVERPDGSNFTLKIRSTKLEDSAMYFCASNTILDSPLHFGNGTRLTVT.

The chain employs TRBV27 and TRBJ2-1; TRBD2 aligns across 12 bases. After removal of 5 bases from V and 3 bases from J, the junction contained 2 bases not matched to a gene. Germline assignment: CDR1 MNHEY and CDR2 SMNVEV (reference sequence). CDR3 length: 15 amino acids. This CDR3 reads CASSRLAGDYNEQFF. CDR3 coding DNA: TGTGCCAGCAGTCGACTAGCGGGAGACTACAATGAGCAGTTCTTC.

This chain uses TRBV7-2 with TRBJ2-7; perhaps D is TRBD1 or TRBD2 (5 bases each). V lost 2 bases and J lost 6, with 14 bases in between. This CDR3 has 14 amino acids. The germline V gene has CDR1 SGHTA and CDR2 FQGNSA. CDR3 nucleotides: TGTGCCAGCAGCTTAACTGGGCCGGGGCGCGAGCAGTACTTC. Protein sequence: CASSLTGPGREQYF.

The chain has TRBV28 and TRBJ2-2; no clear D. V was cut by 3 bases and J by 4 bases, with 6 bases left in between. Per germline, CDR1 MDHEN and CDR2 SYDVKM. The CDR3 covers 13 residues. Here the CDR3 reads CASSFGTTGELFF. CDR3 nucleotide sequence: TGTGCCAGCAGTTTTGGTACCACCGGGGAGCTGTTTTTT.

The chain recombines TRBV10-2 with TRBJ1-5, with D unresolved. V lost 0 bases to trimming and J lost 6 bases, with 6 bases between them. The CDR3 length is 13 residues. Germline values: CDR1 WSHSY, CDR2 SAAADI. Here the CDR3 reads CASSESSFQPQHF. CDR3 DNA: TGCGCCAGCAGTGAGTCCTCGTTTCAGCCCCAGCATTTT.

The chain links TRBV7-2 to TRBJ2-7; D gene uncertain. Deletions cut 5 bases from V and 3 bases from J, with 5 bases between. CDR1 is SGHTA and CDR2 is FQGNSA in the germline V gene. The CDR3 loop spans 11 amino acids. DNA of the CDR3: TGTGCCAGCAGCACATACTACGAGCAGTACTTC. Its translation is CASSTYYEQYF. Combining the CDR3 with reference TRBV7-2 and TRBJ2-7 gives the whole variable domain GAGVSQSPSNKVTEKGKDVELRCDPISGHTALYWYRQSLGQGLEFLIYFQGNSAPDKSGLPSDRFSAERTGGSVSTLTIQRTQQEDSAVYLCASSTYYEQYFGPGTRLTVT.

This chain connects TRBV9 to TRBJ2-7; D unresolved. Germline CDR1 reads SGDLS; CDR2 reads YYNGEE. The CDR3 consists of 15 residues. The ends were cut back, 0 bases at V and 2 bases at J, with 12 bases in the middle. The CDR3: CASSVGAVVPYEQYF. The CDR3, as DNA: TGTGCCAGCAGCGTAGGGGCCGTGGTCCCCTACGAGCAGTACTTC.

This chain uses TRBV5-1 with TRBJ2-7, with a weak D call TRBD1 (8 bases). Trimming took 0 bases from V and 6 from J, leaving 19 bases between them. CDR1 and CDR2 (germline): SGHRS, YFSETQ. CDR3 size: 16 residues. CDR3 sequence: CASSLGDRSGVREQYF. The DNA for the CDR3 is TGCGCCAGCAGCTTGGGGGACAGGAGCGGGGTTCGCGAGCAGTACTTC.

This clone was detected only once. The rearrangement links TRBV7-3 to TRBJ2-3; D call uncertain. Trimming left V 1 base short and J 6 bases short, with 8 bases between. CDR1 is SGHTA and CDR2 is FQGTGA in the germline V gene. The CDR3 is made up of 13 amino acids. The CDR3: CASSLIVGDTQYF. The CDR3 nucleotides read TGTGCCAGCAGCTTAATCGTAGGGGATACGCAGTATTTT. Supplemented by reference TRBV7-3 and TRBJ2-3, the full variable domain reads GAGVSQTPSNKVTEKGKYVELRCDPISGHTALYWYRQSLGQGPEFLIYFQGTGAADDSGLPNDRFFAVRPEGSVSTLKIQRTERGDSAVYLCASSLIVGDTQYFGPGTRLTVL.

The CDR3 region is CASSVDGTYEQYF. In DNA, the CDR3 is TGTGCCAGCAGCGTGGACGGGACCTACGAGCAGTACTTC. V and J are TRBV7-2 and TRBJ2-7, with D perhaps matching TRBD2 (5 bases). Germline CDR1 and CDR2: SGHTA and FQGNSA. This CDR3 is 13 amino acids long. Trimming left V 5 bases short and J 2 bases short, with 10 bases between.

This chain joins TRBV5-8 and TRBJ2-7; 9 nucleotides line up with TRBD1. Germline-derived CDR1 and CDR2 are SGHTS and YDEGEE. V lost 4 bases to trimming and J lost 3 bases; unmatched junction nucleotides: 11. This CDR3 is built from 16 residues. The CDR3 nucleotides read TGTGCCAGCAGCGTAGGACAGGGGCCCCAAATCTACGAGCAGTACTTC. This translates into CASSVGQGPQIYEQYF.

This chain connects TRBV6-6 to TRBJ1-2; D may be TRBD1 (6 bases). The ends were cut back, 2 bases at V and 6 bases at J, with 10 bases in the middle. The CDR3 is 13 amino acids. Germline CDR1 reads MNHNY; CDR2 reads SVGAGI (reference sequence). CDR3 in amino acids: CASSYRGAHGYTF. The CDR3 coding sequence is TGTGCCAGCAGTTACCGGGGGGCGCATGGCTACACCTTC.

This chain connects TRBV7-3 to TRBJ2-2; 14 bases agree with TRBD2. Germline V gene data show CDR1 as SGHTA and CDR2 as FQGTGA. V trimming: 4 bases; J trimming: 6 bases; junction bases outside the gene matches: 7. CDR3 length: 17 residues. CDR3 sequence reads: CASSSRGLAGAAGELFF. DNA of the CDR3: TGTGCCAGCAGCTCCCGGGGACTAGCGGGAGCGGCCGGGGAGCTGTTTTTT.

This clone was seen more than once but under ten times. The gene calls are TRBV5-6 and TRBJ2-5, with TRBD1 matching 9 bases. J gave up 0 bases and V 4 bases, and 7 bases lay outside the gene matches. The CDR3 extends over 16 amino acids. CDR1 and CDR2 (germline): SGHDT, YYEEEE. CDR3 sequence reads: CASSEVTGGNQETQYF. The CDR3 nucleotides are TGTGCCAGCAGCGAGGTGACAGGGGGGAACCAAGAGACCCAGTACTTC.

The V call is TRBV11-2, the J call TRBJ2-1, with D unclear. CDR3 size: 17 residues. With 2 bases removed from V and 5 bases from J, the gap between germline ends came to 19 bases. Looked up from germline, CDR1 is SGHAT and CDR2 is FQNNGV. The CDR3 coding sequence is TGTGCCAGCAGCTTAAGTTTGAAGGGAATTCGGCACAATGAGCAGTTCTTC. Protein product: CASSLSLKGIRHNEQFF. The complete variable domain, with remaining parts taken from reference TRBV11-2 and TRBJ2-1, reads EAGVAQSPRYKIIEKRQSVAFWCNPISGHATLYWYQQILGQGPKLLIQFQNNGVVDDSQLPKDRFSAERLKGVDSTLKIQPAKLEDSAVYLCASSLSLKGIRHNEQFFGPGTRLTVL.

The chain uses TRBV6-1 and TRBJ2-1; a weak D match, TRBD1 (5 bases). CDR1 MNHNS and CDR2 SASEGT come from the germline V gene. V lost 1 base, J lost 6 bases, and 10 bases lay in between. The CDR3 is made up of 14 amino acids. The CDR3 loop reads CASSEGRQGNEQFF. The CDR3 bases are TGTGCCAGCAGTGAAGGGCGCCAGGGCAATGAGCAGTTCTTC.

This chain uses TRBV5-1 with TRBJ1-3, with 7 bases that match TRBD1. The CDR3 is 14 residues long. Trimming cost V 0 bases and J 8 bases; bases outside gene matches: 5. Germline V lookup: CDR1 SGHRS, CDR2 YFSETQ. The CDR3 bases are TGCGCCAGCAGCTTGGAAGGGACAGCAGACACCATATATTTT. Translation gives CASSLEGTADTIYF. The entire variable domain, with the rest obtained from reference TRBV5-1 and TRBJ1-3, is as follows: KAGVTQTPRYLIKTRGQQVTLSCSPISGHRSVSWYQQTPGQGLQFLFEYFSETQRNKGNFPGRFSGRQFSNSRSEMNVSTLELGDSALYLCASSLEGTADTIYFGEGSWLTVV.

CDR3 DNA: TGTGCCAGCCGAGAACAGGGGGCTTTCTATGGCTACACCTTC. It yields the protein CASREQGAFYGYTF. This chain joins TRBV2 and TRBJ1-2, with 9 bases matching TRBD1. The germline V gene has CDR1 SNHLY and CDR2 FYNNEI. V lost 8 bases and J lost 4; bases outside the gene matches: 8. The CDR3 consists of 14 residues.

The chain combines TRBV7-6 with TRBJ2-2; possibly TRBD1 or TRBD2 for D (5 bases each). This CDR3 spans 15 amino acids. CDR1 SGHVS and CDR2 FNYEAQ come from the germline V gene. The V gene lost 7 bases and the J gene lost 7 bases, with 19 bases spanning the gap. CDR3 residues: CASTFGSGANGELFF. Written as DNA, the CDR3 is TGTGCCAGCACATTTGGGTCCGGGGCCAACGGGGAGCTGTTTTTT.

The chain links TRBV9 to TRBJ2-7; the D gene is possibly TRBD1 (5 bases). CDR1 is SGDLS and CDR2 is YYNGEE in the germline V gene. Trimming took off 2 bases at V and 5 bases at J, with 14 bases between the two ends. The CDR3 covers 14 residues. The CDR3 sequence is CASSVQQAQDEQYF. The CDR3 DNA reads TGTGCCAGCAGCGTTCAACAGGCTCAAGACGAGCAGTACTTC.

The gene calls are TRBV6-1 and TRBJ2-7; 13 nucleotides line up with TRBD2. The germline gives CDR1 MNHNS, CDR2 SASEGT. V lost 8 bases, J lost 4 bases, and 5 bases stayed unmatched. The CDR3 has 14 residues. The CDR3 DNA reads TGTGCCAGCCGGGGACTAGCGGGGATTTACGAGCAGTACTTC. It specifies CASRGLAGIYEQYF.

This clone was counted between two and nine times. This rearrangement joins TRBV30 to TRBJ1-1; no definite D call. In germline, CDR1 is GTSNPN, CDR2 SVGIG (reference sequence). This CDR3 spans 11 amino acids. The germline V and J ends were trimmed by 3 bases and 8 bases, with 10 bases remaining between them. CDR3 sequence reads: CAWRITAEAFF. CDR3 sequence (DNA): TGTGCCTGGAGAATCACAGCGGAAGCTTTCTTT.

The chain combines TRBV9 with TRBJ1-6; 8 bases line up with TRBD1. V was pared by 3 bases and J by 0 bases, with 5 bases of the junction left unmatched. Germline loops: CDR1 SGDLS, CDR2 YYNGEE. This CDR3 is built from 17 residues. CDR3 in DNA: TGTGCCAGCAGCGCTACAGGGGGGAGCTCCTATAATTCACCCCTCCACTTT. Its protein product is CASSATGGSSYNSPLHF.

The rearrangement links TRBV7-3 to TRBJ2-1; possibly TRBD1 for D (6 bases). Germline lookup yields CDR1 SGHTA and CDR2 FQGTGA. This CDR3 contains 14 residues. Trimming stripped 5 bases from V and 6 bases from J, with 14 bases between. The CDR3, as DNA: TGTGCCAGCAGCGAACAGGGTCCGTCCAATGAGCAGTTCTTC. It yields the protein CASSEQGPSNEQFF.